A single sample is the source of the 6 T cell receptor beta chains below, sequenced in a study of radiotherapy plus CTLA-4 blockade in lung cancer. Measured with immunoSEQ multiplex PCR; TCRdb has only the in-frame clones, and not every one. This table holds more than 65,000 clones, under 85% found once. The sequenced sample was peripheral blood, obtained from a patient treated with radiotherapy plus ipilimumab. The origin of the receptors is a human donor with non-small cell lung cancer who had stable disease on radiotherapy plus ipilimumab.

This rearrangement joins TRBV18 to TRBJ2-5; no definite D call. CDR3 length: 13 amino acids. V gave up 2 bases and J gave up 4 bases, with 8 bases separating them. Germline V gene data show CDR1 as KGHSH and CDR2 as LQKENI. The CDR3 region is CASSPGSAETQYF. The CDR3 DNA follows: TGTGCCAGCTCACCAGGGTCCGCAGAGACCCAGTACTTC.

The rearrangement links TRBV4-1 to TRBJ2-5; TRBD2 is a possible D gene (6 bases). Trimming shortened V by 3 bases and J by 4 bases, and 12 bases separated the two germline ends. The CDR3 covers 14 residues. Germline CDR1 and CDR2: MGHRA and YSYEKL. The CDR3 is CASSQGGGLETQYF. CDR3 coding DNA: TGCGCCAGCAGCCAGGGGGGTGGGCTAGAGACCCAGTACTTC.

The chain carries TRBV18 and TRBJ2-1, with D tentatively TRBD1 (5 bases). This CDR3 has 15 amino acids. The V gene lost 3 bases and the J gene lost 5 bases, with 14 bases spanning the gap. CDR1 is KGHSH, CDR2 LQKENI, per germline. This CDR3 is CASSPPGRQNNEQFF. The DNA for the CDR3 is TGTGCCAGCTCACCTCCGGGCCGACAGAACAATGAGCAGTTCTTC.

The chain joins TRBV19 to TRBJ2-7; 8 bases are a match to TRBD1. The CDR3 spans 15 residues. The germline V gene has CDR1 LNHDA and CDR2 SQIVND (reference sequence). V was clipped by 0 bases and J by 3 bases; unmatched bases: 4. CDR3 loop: CASSIDGQGLYEQYF. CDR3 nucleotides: TGTGCCAGTAGTATAGACGGACAGGGTCTCTACGAGCAGTACTTC.

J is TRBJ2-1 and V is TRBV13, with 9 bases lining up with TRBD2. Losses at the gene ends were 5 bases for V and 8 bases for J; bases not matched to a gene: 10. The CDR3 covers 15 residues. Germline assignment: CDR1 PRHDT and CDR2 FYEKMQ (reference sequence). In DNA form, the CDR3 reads TGTGCCAGCAGCCATAGCGGGGGAGGGTGGGATGAGCAGTTCTTC. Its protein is CASSHSGGGWDEQFF.

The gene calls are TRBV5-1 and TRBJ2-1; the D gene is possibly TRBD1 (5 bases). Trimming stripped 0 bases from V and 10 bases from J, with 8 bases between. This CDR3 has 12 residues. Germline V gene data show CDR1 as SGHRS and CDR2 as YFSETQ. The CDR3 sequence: CASSLARAEQFF. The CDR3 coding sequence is TGCGCCAGCAGCTTGGCCAGGGCAGAGCAGTTCTTC. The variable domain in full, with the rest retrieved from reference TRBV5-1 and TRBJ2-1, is KAGVTQTPRYLIKTRGQQVTLSCSPISGHRSVSWYQQTPGQGLQFLFEYFSETQRNKGNFPGRFSGRQFSNSRSEMNVSTLELGDSALYLCASSLARAEQFFGPGTRLTVL.